This TCR beta chain was found in a study of shared clonotypes between healthy human individuals. Study information: CD4 naive cells filled three plates per donor, CD4 memory three, CD8 naive two and CD8 memory one.

The method was immunoSEQ multiplex PCR; TCRdb's version includes in-frame clones alone and lacks a portion of them. The sample carries approximately 2,200,000 clones, roughly 91% recorded once. As defined, naive CD8 cells were CD45RO-negative and positively selected for CCR7, with terminally differentiated effector memory CD45RA+ cells excluded. CDR3 length: 16 residues. Germline CDR1 reads MNHEY; CDR2 reads SMNVEV (reference sequence). Sequences were obtained from naive CD8+ T cells from PBMCs. This chain links TRBV27 with TRBJ2-5, with TRBD1 identical over 9 bases. The DNA end is more similar to TRBJ2-7, so the J call may be wrong. The source is a man between 18 and 29 years old in good health. Some clones in this sample may be carry-over from other donors' samples. In DNA form, the CDR3 reads TGTGCCAGCAGTTTGGTTTTGGGACAGGGAACCTACGAGCAGTACTTC. Translation gives CASSLVLGQGTYEQYF.